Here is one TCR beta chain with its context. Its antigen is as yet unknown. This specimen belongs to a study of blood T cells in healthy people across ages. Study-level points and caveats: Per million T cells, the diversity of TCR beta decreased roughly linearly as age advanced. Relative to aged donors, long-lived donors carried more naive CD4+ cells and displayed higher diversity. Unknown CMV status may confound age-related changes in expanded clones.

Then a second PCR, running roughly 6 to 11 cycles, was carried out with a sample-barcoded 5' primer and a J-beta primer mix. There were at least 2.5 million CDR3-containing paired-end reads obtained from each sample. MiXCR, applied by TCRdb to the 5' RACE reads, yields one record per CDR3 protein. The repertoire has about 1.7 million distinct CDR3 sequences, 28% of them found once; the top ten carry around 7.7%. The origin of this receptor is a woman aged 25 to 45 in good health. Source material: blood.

CDR3 coding DNA: TGTGCCAGCAGTTTATTCGGGACAGGGAACTACGAGCAGTTCTTC. Its protein is CASSLFGTGNYEQFF. This chain joins TRBV28 and TRBJ2-1; 9 nucleotides match TRBD1. Germline lookup yields CDR1 MDHEN and CDR2 SYDVKM. The CDR3 is 15 residues long. Trimming cost V 1 base and J 10 bases; bases outside gene matches: 8. Supplemented by reference TRBV28 and TRBJ2-1, the full variable domain reads DVKVTQSSRYLVKRTGEKVFLECVQDMDHENMFWYRQDPGLGLRLIYFSYDVKMKEKGDIPEGYSVSREKKERFSLILESASTNQTSMYLCASSLFGTGNYEQFFGPGTRLTVL.